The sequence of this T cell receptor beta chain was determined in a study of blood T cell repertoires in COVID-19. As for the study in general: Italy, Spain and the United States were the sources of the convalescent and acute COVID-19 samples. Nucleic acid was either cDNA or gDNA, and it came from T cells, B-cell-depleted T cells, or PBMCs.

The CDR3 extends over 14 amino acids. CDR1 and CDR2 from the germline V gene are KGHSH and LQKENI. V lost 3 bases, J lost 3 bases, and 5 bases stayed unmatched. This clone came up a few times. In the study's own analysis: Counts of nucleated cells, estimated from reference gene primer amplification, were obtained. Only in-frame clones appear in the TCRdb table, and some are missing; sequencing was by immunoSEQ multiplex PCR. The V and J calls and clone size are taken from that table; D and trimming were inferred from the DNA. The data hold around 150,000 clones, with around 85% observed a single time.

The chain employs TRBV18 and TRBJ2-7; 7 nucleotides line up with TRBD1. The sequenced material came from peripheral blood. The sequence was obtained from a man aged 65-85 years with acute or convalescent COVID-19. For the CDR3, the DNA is TGTGCCAGCTCACCCGGGACAGCCGTCTACGAGCAGTACTTC. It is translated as CASSPGTAVYEQYF.